Listed below are T cell receptor beta chains from one sample, sequenced in a study of T-cell memory formation after mild COVID-19. TCRdb re-called the 5' RACE reads through MiXCR, storing one row per CDR3 protein. This repertoire shows about 560,000 distinct CDR3 sequences, approximately 19% found once; its top ten account for about 11%. The sequenced sample consisted of PBMCs or a T cell subset sorted from them (not recorded which). These receptors were obtained from an adult woman who had mild COVID-19 (a few samples of this study predate the infection). Cell type and time point are not known. The CDR3 runs from the conserved cysteine through the conserved F or W. The order of the fields is clone size, V gene, J gene, D gene, CDR3 protein, CDR3 DNA. D genes are given only for firm matches. Size is stated for part of the rows, as once, few or many counts, or as a class when the clone is expanded.

many,TRBV14,TRBJ2-1,-,CASKTTGFNEQFF,TGTGCCAGCAAAACAACCGGGTTCAATGAGCAGTTCTTC
few,TRBV7-8,TRBJ2-1,-,CASSRDLPAINEQFF,TGTGCCAGCAGCCGCGACTTACCAGCGATAAATGAGCAGTTCTTC
-,TRBV5-6,TRBJ2-1,TRBD1,CASSYLAGDRGLRQSSYNEQFF,TGTGCCAGCAGCTATCTCGCGGGGGACAGGGGGCTCCGACAGAGCTCCTACAATGAGCAGTTCTTC
few,TRBV7-2,TRBJ2-2,TRBD1,CASRSQGYTGELFF,TGTGCCAGCAGGTCACAGGGGTACACCGGGGAGCTGTTTTTT
-,TRBV19,TRBJ2-3,-,CASSSRSPDTQYF,TGTGCCAGTAGTTCCCGCTCCCCGGATACGCAGTATTTT
few,TRBV4-1,TRBJ2-2,-,CASSRWASRVGGANTGELFF,TGCGCCAGCAGCCGATGGGCTAGCCGAGTAGGGGGAGCGAACACCGGGGAGCTGTTTTTT
-,TRBV2,TRBJ1-2,TRBD1,CASSASRGDYGYTF,TGTGCCAGCAGTGCATCCAGGGGGGACTATGGCTACACCTTC
-,TRBV14,TRBJ2-1,TRBD2,CASEGSGGPNEQFF,TGTGCCAGCGAGGGTAGCGGGGGGCCCAATGAGCAGTTCTTC
few,TRBV9,TRBJ2-7,-,CASSVSPHSHEQYF,TGTGCCAGCAGCGTATCCCCCCACAGCCACGAGCAGTACTTC
-,TRBV19,TRBJ1-1,-,CASRVWGNHQNTEAFF,TGTGCCAGTAGGGTGTGGGGGAACCACCAGAACACTGAAGCTTTCTTT
few,TRBV7-9,TRBJ2-3,TRBD2,CASQRGTSTDTQYF,TGTGCCAGCCAGCGGGGTACTAGCACAGATACGCAGTATTTT
-,TRBV24-1,TRBJ2-7,TRBD2,CATSDSAGVGEQYF,TGTGCCACCAGTGATTCAGCGGGAGTGGGAGAGCAGTACTTC
-,TRBV6-2/TRBV6-3,TRBJ2-1,TRBD2,CASSQIVPSGPNEQFF,TGTGCCAGCAGTCAAATAGTCCCTAGCGGACCCAATGAGCAGTTCTTC
-,TRBV6-2/TRBV6-3,TRBJ2-7,TRBD1,CASSYFGDRRSYEQYF,TGTGCCAGCAGTTACTTCGGGGACAGGCGCTCCTACGAGCAGTACTTC
-,TRBV4-3,TRBJ1-2,-,CASSQELSANYGYTF,TGCGCCAGCAGCCAAGAACTTTCCGCTAACTATGGCTACACCTTC
-,TRBV4-1,TRBJ2-7,-,CASSGEMERYSYEQYF,TGCGCCAGCAGCGGAGAGATGGAGCGGTACTCCTACGAGCAGTACTTC
-,TRBV12-3/TRBV12-4,TRBJ2-3,-,CASSLALGVDRTDTQYF,TGTGCCAGCAGTTTAGCGCTCGGGGTAGATCGCACAGATACGCAGTATTTT
many,TRBV12-3/TRBV12-4,TRBJ2-1,-,CASSFSGFSSYNEQFF,TGTGCCAGCAGCTTCAGCGGGTTTAGCTCCTACAATGAGCAGTTCTTC
few,TRBV21-1,TRBJ2-3,-,CASSKGAQQDTQYF,TGTGCCAGCAGCAAAGGAGCACAGCAAGATACGCAGTATTTT
-,TRBV11-1,TRBJ1-1,-,CASSTSGLRRTEAFF,TGTGCCAGCAGCACGTCGGGGCTCCGGAGGACTGAAGCTTTCTTT
-,TRBV20-1,TRBJ2-1,-,CSAPKGGEQFF,TGCAGTGCTCCGAAAGGGGGTGAGCAGTTCTTC
few,TRBV6-5,TRBJ2-7,-,CASSLAPGSGEQYF,TGTGCCAGCAGTTTAGCGCCGGGCTCGGGCGAGCAGTACTTC
-,TRBV9,TRBJ2-1,TRBD2,CASSAERGSLDEQFF,TGTGCCAGCAGCGCCGAGCGGGGGTCCCTCGATGAGCAGTTCTTC
few,TRBV20-1,TRBJ2-5,TRBD2,CSARGTSGREETQYF,TGCAGTGCTAGAGGGACTAGCGGGAGGGAAGAGACCCAGTACTTC
-,TRBV24-1,TRBJ2-2,-,CATSYIAGELFF,TGTGCCACCAGTTACATTGCCGGGGAGCTGTTTTTT
few,TRBV7-2,TRBJ2-1,TRBD1,CASSLRDRGFFF,TGTGCCAGCAGCTTAAGAGACAGGGGGTTTTTCTTC
few,TRBV12-5,TRBJ2-2,TRBD2,CASVSSARAGGYTGELFF,TGTGCTAGTGTCTCTTCCGCTAGGGCGGGGGGATACACCGGGGAGCTGTTTTTT
few,TRBV6-2/TRBV6-3,TRBJ2-5,TRBD2,CASSYSLRGLVTKTQYF,TGTGCCAGCAGTTACTCATTACGGGGACTAGTCACAAAGACCCAGTACTTC